One sample yielded the 9 T cell receptor beta chains listed below, sequenced in a study of blood T cell repertoires in COVID-19. Here immunoSEQ multiplex PCR was the method, and the copy in TCRdb shows in-frame clones only, minus some. The data contain more than 350,000 clones, 88% of them singletons. The sequenced sample was PBMCs or T cells enriched from blood (not recorded which). The source of these receptors is a woman between 18 and 30 years old who had been exposed to COVID-19.

This clone was observed a few times. This CDR3 is CSVDAAAQAPGELFF. Written as DNA, the CDR3 is TGCAGCGTTGACGCGGCGGCCCAAGCACCCGGGGAGCTGTTTTTT. V gene TRBV29-1 combines with J gene TRBJ2-2; D is ambiguous. The germline V gene encodes CDR1 SQVTM and CDR2 ANQGSEA. This CDR3 has 15 residues. Trimming removed 3 bases from V and 6 bases from J, with 17 bases in between.

J is TRBJ1-6 and V is TRBV30; a possible D gene is TRBD1 (5 bases). CDR3 length: 15 amino acids. Trimming cost V 4 bases and J 7 bases, with 17 bases left between them. Germline values: CDR1 GTSNPN, CDR2 SVGIG (reference sequence). The DNA for the CDR3 is TGTGCCTGGATACGGCCAGGGAAAACCAATTCACCCCTCCACTTT. Translated, it gives CAWIRPGKTNSPLHF.

The chain couples TRBV19 to TRBJ1-1, with 7 bases aligning to TRBD1. CDR3 length: 15 residues. J was trimmed by 1 base and V by 1 base; bases with no gene match: 3. Germline V lookup: CDR1 LNHDA, CDR2 SQIVND (reference sequence). CDR3 residues: CASSIAAGGNTEAFF. In DNA, the CDR3 is TGTGCCAGTAGTATAGCGGCAGGGGGGAACACTGAAGCTTTCTTT.

The chain employs TRBV18 and TRBJ1-1; the match to TRBD1 covers 7 bases. The ends lost 3 bases at V and 5 bases at J; junction bases unmatched: 15. Germline values: CDR1 KGHSH, CDR2 LQKENI. The CDR3 loop spans 17 amino acids. The CDR3 sequence: CASSPAGNRGLVTEAFF. In DNA form, the CDR3 reads TGTGCCAGCTCACCCGCTGGGAACAGGGGTTTGGTTACTGAAGCTTTCTTT.

The rearrangement links TRBV15 to TRBJ1-4; TRBD1 agrees at 11 bases. Trimming took 1 base from V and 7 from J; bases not matched to a gene: 5. The CDR3 loop spans 16 amino acids. CDR1 and CDR2 from the germline V gene are LNHNV and YYDKDF (reference sequence). CDR3 in amino acids: CATSRGGQGAGEKLFF. Here the CDR3 DNA reads TGTGCCACCAGCAGAGGTGGACAGGGGGCGGGTGAAAAACTGTTTTTT.

The V call is TRBV14, the J call TRBJ1-3, with D uncertain. Per germline, CDR1 SGHDN and CDR2 FVKESK. This CDR3 is built from 13 residues. V shed 1 base and J shed 4 bases, with 5 bases lying between them. The chain's CDR3 is CASSQVRGNTIYF. The CDR3 DNA follows: TGTGCCAGCAGCCAAGTTCGGGGAAACACCATATATTTT.

The CDR3, as DNA: TGTGCCAGCAGCTGGACCCCCGGGACAGGGGTTGGCTACACCTTC. Its translation is CASSWTPGTGVGYTF. This chain uses TRBV7-2 with TRBJ1-2, with 10 bases that match TRBD1. Trimming took 4 bases from V and 7 from J; bases not matched to a gene: 9. Germline assignment: CDR1 SGHTA and CDR2 FQGNSA. The CDR3 has 15 amino acids.

The chain is built from TRBV4-2 and TRBJ2-7; D is undetermined. The germline CDR1 and CDR2 sequences are LGHNA and YNFKEQ. V lost 0 bases to trimming and J lost 1 base, with 7 bases between them. This CDR3 has 14 residues. CDR3 residues: CASSQDAGSYEQYF. The CDR3 nucleotides are TGTGCCAGCAGCCAAGACGCAGGATCCTACGAGCAGTACTTC.

This chain joins TRBV7-8 and TRBJ2-5, with TRBD2 identical over 10 bases. V was clipped by 5 bases and J by 1 base; unmatched bases: 7. The CDR3 totals 16 residues. Germline V gene data show CDR1 as SGHVS and CDR2 as FQNEAQ. The chain's CDR3 is CASSVTSGATQETQYF. The CDR3 DNA reads TGTGCCAGCAGCGTTACTAGCGGGGCAACCCAAGAGACCCAGTACTTC. The full variable domain, its missing parts supplied by reference TRBV7-8 and TRBJ2-5, is GAGVSQSPRYKVAKRGQDVALRCDPISGHVSLFWYQQALGQGPEFLTYFQNEAQLDKSGLPSDRFFAERPEGSVSTLKIQRTQQEDSAVYLCASSVTSGATQETQYFGPGTRLLVL.